This paragraph reports one TCR beta chain. Its antigen is unknown. This sample was taken from a study of post-analysis software for immune sequencing data. V lost 0 bases and J 6 bases, leaving 17 bases between the germline ends. Looked up from germline, CDR1 is DFQATT and CDR2 is SNEGSKA (reference sequence). The CDR3 extends over 16 amino acids. Unique molecular identifiers had been added to the TCR beta cDNA libraries. TCRdb fed the PCR reads into MiXCR, producing one record per CDR3 protein. The sample lists roughly 700,000 distinct CDR3 sequences, 25% to 30% occurring once. General study findings and limits: Five TRBV segments (TRBV5-6, TRBV5-1 and TRBV20-1 among them) occurred more frequently in patients than in controls. Multiple sclerosis was associated with a significant reduction in normalized Chao1 diversity relative to controls. By F measure, samples from a shared preparation batch strongly co-clustered.

The genes are TRBV20-1 and TRBJ2-2; D not certain. This receptor was identified in a girl aged 10 to 17 with multiple sclerosis. The sequencing input was blood. The CDR3 sequence: CSARDMSDNLAGELFF. Written as DNA, the CDR3 is TGCAGTGCTAGAGATATGTCCGATAATTTGGCCGGGGAGCTGTTTTTT.